What follows is one TCR beta chain and its context. No antigen is known for it. Amplification used 60 Vbeta primers and 13 Jbeta primers. Some clones are missing from TCRdb's copy, which holds only in-frame ones; the method was immunoSEQ multiplex PCR. Altogether fewer than 200,000 clones are present, roughly 77% being singletons, with the ten largest covering about 3.8%. This entry belongs to a study of cytomegalovirus exposure and HLA in healthy donors. The V gene's germline CDR1 is SQVTM and CDR2 ANQGSEA. The CDR3 loop spans 13 amino acids. V was clipped by 6 bases and J by 6 bases, with 18 bases between them. Study findings and constraints: In vitro assays verified that a few CMV-associated chains recognized CMV antigens specifically. Per a prior analysis, the majority of TCR beta V segments were productive roughly 87% or roughly 30% of the time. CMV serostatus was the only recorded immune exposure for donors.

Material for sequencing was PBMCs. The V gene is TRBV29-1, the J gene TRBJ2-7; D perhaps matches TRBD2 (7 bases). This receptor was obtained from a young man in good health and CMV-seropositive. CDR3: CSVRSWGGSEQYF. CDR3 nucleotide sequence: TGCAGCGTCCGGAGTTGGGGGGGCAGCGAGCAGTACTTC.